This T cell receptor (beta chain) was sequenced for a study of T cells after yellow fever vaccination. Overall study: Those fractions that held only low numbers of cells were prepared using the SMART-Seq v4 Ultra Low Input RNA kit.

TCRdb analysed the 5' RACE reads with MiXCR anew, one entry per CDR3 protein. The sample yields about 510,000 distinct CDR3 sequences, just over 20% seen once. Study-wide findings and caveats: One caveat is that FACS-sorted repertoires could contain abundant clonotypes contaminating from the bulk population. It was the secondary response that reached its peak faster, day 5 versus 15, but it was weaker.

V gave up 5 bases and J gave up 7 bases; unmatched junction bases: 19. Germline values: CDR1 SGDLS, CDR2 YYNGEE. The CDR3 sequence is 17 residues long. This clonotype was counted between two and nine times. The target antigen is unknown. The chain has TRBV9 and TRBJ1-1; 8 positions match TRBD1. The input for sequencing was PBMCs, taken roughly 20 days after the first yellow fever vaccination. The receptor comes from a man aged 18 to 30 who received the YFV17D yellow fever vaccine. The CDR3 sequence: CASSPEGSGGQGLEAFF. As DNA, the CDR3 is TGTGCCAGCAGTCCAGAGGGATCGGGAGGACAGGGCCTTGAAGCTTTCTTT.